This T cell receptor beta chain was documented in a study of blood T cell repertoires in COVID-19 (dated by TCRdb to about 2020). Background on the whole study: Collaborator samples came from the United States, Italy and Spain and covered acute and convalescent phases of COVID-19. Samples were obtained from the ongoing ImmuneRACE study (first 160 participants) and from 1,200 or so subjects provided by 6 global collaborators. Subjects who had been exposed to COVID-19, were actively infected with it, or had recovered from it provided the deeply sampled blood TCRbeta repertoires that made up the dataset. A de-identified subject ID, COVID-19 status, age in years and sex were almost always included in the sample metadata. The material from the prospective study consisted of cDNA or gDNA derived from T cells, B-cell-depleted T cells, or PBMCs. Where HLA class I and class II types were available, the types were taken from metadata supplied by the sample provider, not from assay-based typing. The repertoires were released in a freely available public database intended as a resource for research on the immune response to SARS-CoV-2. Study-wide conclusions, independent of this receptor: How much clinical and demographic metadata was included differed by source and by participant, and the metadata was provided uncurated.

TCRbeta CDR3 regions were amplified from genomic DNA using the immunoSEQ Assay, a bias-controlled multiplex PCR. Per the original workflow: Nucleated cell counts per sample were estimated from amplification of reference gene primers within the assay. To quantify the absolute abundance of each unique TCRbeta CDR3 rearrangement, sequence reads were collapsed and filtered. Productive Simpson clonality was computed per sample as the square root of Simpson's diversity index over productive rearrangements. Entries here come from immuneACCESS through TCRdb and include only in-frame sequences with V and J called. Some clones fail to appear in such tables; in the studies checked, an unresolved V gene covers under half of the shortfall, and the cause of the remainder is unknown. V and J calls and clone size come straight from that table; D and trimming were deduced from the DNA. The table for this sample lists 210,000 or so clones; approximately 90% of them were counted only once. The top ten clonotypes cover approximately 12% of the sample.

A second Seattle source provided samples from volunteer blood donors who had recovered from COVID-19. The collaborating institutions used their own protocols to collect whole blood in K2EDTA tubes. For TCRbeta analysis, collaborator samples were shipped as frozen whole blood, as isolated PBMCs, or as DNA extracted from either sample type. Note on this clone: No antigen is known for it. Per-base quality was not reported, and no clone a single base away is much larger than it.

V was cut back by 0 bases and J by 2 bases, leaving a gap of 8 bases between them. The CDR3 measures 15 amino acids from cysteine to phenylalanine. The DNA shown is the 45-base CDR3, in frame from base 1. From the germline V gene, CDR1 is MGHRA and CDR2 is YSYEKL. The TCR comes from a woman younger than 30 who had recovered from COVID-19. The chain was built from TRBV4-1 and TRBJ2-1; tentative D gene TRBD1, with 6 bases matching. Material for sequencing was peripheral blood. CDR3 region: CASSQDRGPYNEQFF. The DNA is TGCGCCAGCAGCCAAGACAGGGGCCCCTACAATGAGCAGTTCTTC.